This T cell receptor (beta chain) originates from a study of siplizumab effects on memory and regulatory T cells. Sequencing of unstimulated naive, memory, effector memory and TEMRA subsets was performed in a few donor pairs. Germline V gene sequence: CDR1 SQVTM, CDR2 ANQGSEA. CDR3 length: 13 residues. The V and J ends lost 3 bases and 4 bases respectively, with 12 bases between them. Study-level findings and limits: Controls had 25% to 30% Treg-derived mappable alloreactive CD4+ clones on average, versus approximately 73% with siplizumab. Naive T cells appeared more varied than memory cells and looked like key alloresponse contributors. Roughly 80-96% of proliferating CD4+ or CD8+ clones lacked a naive or memory phenotype that could be assigned.

Some clones are missing from TCRdb's copy, which holds only in-frame ones; the method was immunoSEQ multiplex PCR. The table shows 94,000 or so clones, with roughly 95% occurring only once. On this clone itself: Antigen: not known.

This receptor was taken from a human donor in good health. Source material: naive CD4+ T cells sorted from blood. The J gene is TRBJ1-2, the V gene TRBV29-1, with D unclear. Here the CDR3 DNA reads TGCAGCGTTGAGCGGGGTAATGGCTATGGCTACACCTTC. Its protein is CSVERGNGYGYTF.